This T cell receptor (beta chain) was profiled in a study of OX40 agonist ivuxolimab in advanced cancers. Study-level background: Cohort: 82.7% men, mean age about 60, aged about 20 to 79.

Study-level results: Clonal expansion by week 6 occurred in CD4+ and CD8+ blood T cells (at 0.1 to 3.0 mg/kg).

The method was immunoSEQ multiplex PCR; TCRdb's version includes in-frame clones alone and lacks a portion of them. This sample has 72,000 or so clones; 88% occur once, and the top ten carry 0.86%. Note on this clone: Its antigen is unknown.

This TCR came from an adult with an advanced solid tumor such as melanoma, head and neck, liver or kidney cancer. The input for sequencing was CD4+ or CD8+ T cells sorted from blood, taken in a trial of the OX40 agonist ivuxolimab.

In nucleotides, the CDR3 is TGTGCCAGCAGCTTAATCGGGACAGCTAGCACAGATACGCAGTATTTT. This gives the protein CASSLIGTASTDTQYF. The rearrangement joins TRBV7-3 to TRBJ2-3; 7 bases are shared with TRBD1. The V gene end was trimmed by 1 base and the J gene end by 0 bases; junction bases not matched to a gene: 4. The CDR3 contains 16 residues. The germline V gene has CDR1 SGHTA and CDR2 FQGTGA.